The next 23 T cell receptor beta chains were all read from a single sample in a study of shared clonotypes between healthy human individuals. The protocol was immunoSEQ multiplex PCR, while the TCRdb copy is restricted to in-frame clones and leaves out a portion. The repertoire consists of 740,000 or so clones, with around 73% occurring once and the leading ten covering under 2%. Sequencing was carried out using memory CD4+ T cells sorted from blood. Subset in this sample: CD45RA-negative fraction. The receptors here all came from a woman in her twenties or thirties in good health.

V and J are TRBV6-6 and TRBJ2-3; tentative D call: TRBD2 (5 bases). CDR3 length equals 14 residues. In germline, CDR1 is MNHNY, CDR2 SVGAGI (reference sequence). Trimming cost V 6 bases and J 8 bases, with 18 bases left between them. CDR3 protein: CASSPLDREGTQYF. The CDR3 bases are TGTGCCAGCAGCCCCTTGGACCGTGAGGGTACGCAGTATTTT.

V usage is TRBV6-6 and J usage is TRBJ1-5; no reliable D call. There are 16 residues in the CDR3. Germline V lookup: CDR1 MNHNY, CDR2 SVGAGI (reference sequence). Trimming took off 2 bases at V and 4 bases at J, with 15 bases between the two ends. The CDR3 bases are TGTGCCAGCAGTTACGAGCGCATCTGGGATAATCAGCCCCAGCATTTT. This sequence encodes CASSYERIWDNQPQHF.

The table lists this clone with a few counts. CDR3 sequence: CSARAGREQFF. The DNA for the CDR3 is TGCAGTGCTAGGGCCGGGCGGGAGCAGTTCTTC. The chain carries TRBV20-1 and TRBJ2-1; D ambiguous. The CDR3 runs 11 residues. Trimming stripped 3 bases from V and 10 bases from J, with 10 bases between. Looked up from germline, CDR1 is DFQATT and CDR2 is SNEGSKA (reference sequence).

The chain combines TRBV11-2 with TRBJ2-1; 11 positions match TRBD2. V lost 3 bases to trimming and J lost 10 bases; unmatched junction nucleotides: 11. The CDR3 is 16 amino acids. Germline CDR1 is SGHAT and CDR2 is FQNNGV. The CDR3 DNA reads TGTGCCAGCAGCTTTAGAATAGCGGGAGGGCCCCACGAGCAGTTCTTC. Its translation: CASSFRIAGGPHEQFF. Looking up the rest from reference TRBV11-2 and TRBJ2-1 gives the full variable domain: EAGVAQSPRYKIIEKRQSVAFWCNPISGHATLYWYQQILGQGPKLLIQFQNNGVVDDSQLPKDRFSAERLKGVDSTLKIQPAKLEDSAVYLCASSFRIAGGPHEQFFGPGTRLTVL.

The chain employs TRBV7-9 and TRBJ2-7, with 8 nucleotides matching TRBD2. Germline V gene sequence: CDR1 SEHNR, CDR2 FQNEAQ (reference sequence). The CDR3 is 14 amino acids. Trimming at V came to 3 bases and at J to 1 base, leaving 2 bases not matched to a gene. CDR3 protein: CASSFPGGSYEQYF. CDR3 coding DNA: TGTGCCAGCAGCTTCCCGGGAGGGTCCTACGAGCAGTACTTC. Combining the CDR3 with reference TRBV7-9 and TRBJ2-7 gives the whole variable domain DTGVSQNPRHKITKRGQNVTFRCDPISEHNRLYWYRQTLGQGPEFLTYFQNEAQLEKSRLLSDRFSAERPKGSFSTLEIQRTEQGDSAMYLCASSFPGGSYEQYFGPGTRLTVT.

This clone was seen many times. In DNA form, the CDR3 reads TGTGCCTGGGACAGGGGGCACATTCAGTACTTC. Protein sequence: CAWDRGHIQYF. The V gene is TRBV30, the J gene TRBJ2-4; 10 bases are shared with TRBD1. Losses at the gene ends were 5 bases for V and 8 bases for J; bases not matched to a gene: 0. The CDR3 is 11 amino acids. Germline CDR1 and CDR2: GTSNPN and SVGIG (reference sequence).

This clone turned up a few times. This sequence joins TRBV7-3 and TRBJ2-1; TRBD2 matches 13 bases. The germline V gene encodes CDR1 SGHTA and CDR2 FQGTGA. The V gene end was trimmed by 5 bases and the J gene end by 5 bases; junction bases not matched to a gene: 3. This CDR3 is 15 amino acids long. The CDR3 is CASSKGLAGDNEQFF. The CDR3 DNA reads as TGTGCCAGCAGCAAAGGACTAGCGGGGGACAATGAGCAGTTCTTC.

V is TRBV5-1 and J is TRBJ2-3, with 8 nucleotides matching TRBD1. The CDR3 length is 15 residues. Losses at the gene ends were 5 bases for V and 2 bases for J; bases not matched to a gene: 7. The germline V gene encodes CDR1 SGHRS and CDR2 YFSETQ. The DNA of the CDR3 is TGCGCCAGCAGGGGGGGACAGGACCTCACAGATACGCAGTATTTT. As protein: CASRGGQDLTDTQYF.

The rearrangement links TRBV7-9 to TRBJ2-2; TRBD1 matches 10 bases. The CDR3 is 17 residues long. V was pared by 5 bases and J by 6 bases, with 12 bases of the junction left unmatched. From germline, CDR1 is SEHNR and CDR2 FQNEAQ (reference sequence). CDR3 DNA: TGTGCCAGCAGCCTAGGACAGGGACAGGGGATGGCCGGGGAGCTGTTTTTT. Translation: CASSLGQGQGMAGELFF. Drawing the rest from reference TRBV7-9 and TRBJ2-2, the complete variable domain is DTGVSQNPRHKITKRGQNVTFRCDPISEHNRLYWYRQTLGQGPEFLTYFQNEAQLEKSRLLSDRFSAERPKGSFSTLEIQRTEQGDSAMYLCASSLGQGQGMAGELFFGEGSRLTVL.

The chain combines TRBV6-1 with TRBJ1-4, with a weak D call TRBD1 (6 bases). The germline gives CDR1 MNHNS, CDR2 SASEGT. Trimming shortened V by 0 bases and J by 1 base, and 12 bases separated the two germline ends. This CDR3 comprises 17 residues. In DNA, the CDR3 is TGTGCCAGCAGTGAAGCGCAGGGGATAGGAACTAATGAAAAACTGTTTTTT. It translates to CASSEAQGIGTNEKLFF.

The chain joins TRBV5-5 to TRBJ1-2, with 8 bases fitting TRBD1. The CDR3 is 14 amino acids. Trimming at V came to 4 bases and at J to 3 bases, leaving 5 bases not matched to a gene. Per germline, CDR1 SGHKS and CDR2 YYEKEE (reference sequence). CDR3 loop: CASSPTGGDYGYTF. CDR3 nucleotides: TGTGCCAGCAGCCCAACAGGGGGGGACTATGGCTACACCTTC. Based on the CDR3 plus reference TRBV5-5 and TRBJ1-2, the full variable domain is DAGVTQSPTHLIKTRGQQVTLRCSPISGHKSVSWYQQVLGQGPQFIFQYYEKEERGRGNFPDRFSARQFPNYSSELNVNALLLGDSALYLCASSPTGGDYGYTFGSGTRLTVV.

This clone was seen more than once but under ten times. The chain couples TRBV6-5 to TRBJ2-1; 8 nucleotides line up with TRBD2. The CDR3 loop spans 15 amino acids. Germline-derived CDR1 and CDR2 are MNHEY and SVGAGI. The ends lost 2 bases at V and 7 bases at J; junction bases unmatched: 7. This chain's CDR3 is CASSYGGGRRNEQFF. DNA for the CDR3: TGTGCCAGCAGTTACGGGGGCGGGAGGAGGAATGAGCAGTTCTTC.

This clone showed up many times. The V call is TRBV27, the J call TRBJ2-1; TRBD2 matches at 7 bases. The CDR3 covers 18 residues. Germline trimming cut 2 bases from V and 6 bases from J; bases unmatched to any gene: 16. The germline V gene has CDR1 MNHEY and CDR2 SMNVEV (reference sequence). This CDR3 is CASSLRPLAVGGSNEQFF. For the CDR3, the DNA is TGTGCCAGCAGTTTAAGGCCCCTAGCGGTTGGAGGGAGCAATGAGCAGTTCTTC.

J is TRBJ2-7 and V is TRBV27; either TRBD1 or TRBD2 may fit D (5 bases each). The CDR3 loop spans 13 amino acids. Germline CDR1 is MNHEY and CDR2 is SMNVEV (reference sequence). The V and J ends lost 4 bases and 3 bases respectively, with 10 bases between them. The CDR3 nucleotides read TGTGCCAGCAGTTCGGGACGAAACTACGAGCAGTACTTC. Its translation is CASSSGRNYEQYF.

The chain employs TRBV11-2 and TRBJ2-3; TRBD2 matches 7 bases. CDR3 length: 15 amino acids. V shed 0 bases and J 6 bases; nucleotides not matched to a gene: 6. CDR1 and CDR2 (germline): SGHAT, FQNNGV. CDR3 sequence (DNA): TGTGCCAGCAGCTTAGACCGAGCGGGAAGTGATACGCAGTATTTT. Amino acids: CASSLDRAGSDTQYF. Using reference TRBV11-2 and TRBJ2-3 for the parts outside the CDR3, the full variable domain is EAGVAQSPRYKIIEKRQSVAFWCNPISGHATLYWYQQILGQGPKLLIQFQNNGVVDDSQLPKDRFSAERLKGVDSTLKIQPAKLEDSAVYLCASSLDRAGSDTQYFGPGTRLTVL.

The chain employs TRBV28 and TRBJ2-7; 10 bases agree with TRBD1. Germline lookup yields CDR1 MDHEN and CDR2 SYDVKM. Trimming cost V 6 bases and J 3 bases; bases outside gene matches: 8. This CDR3 contains 15 residues. The CDR3 sequence is CASRDRQGAIYEQYF. CDR3 DNA: TGTGCCAGCAGAGATCGACAGGGGGCTATCTACGAGCAGTACTTC.

This clone was observed once. The chain carries TRBV6-5 and TRBJ2-2; 10 bases line up with TRBD2. J lost 3 bases, V lost 6 bases, and 4 bases had no gene match. Germline V gene data show CDR1 as MNHEY and CDR2 as SVGAGI. This CDR3 spans 15 amino acids. The CDR3 is CASSTSGTYTGELFF. CDR3 in DNA: TGTGCCAGCAGCACTAGCGGGACTTACACCGGGGAGCTGTTTTTT.

The rearrangement joins TRBV20-1 to TRBJ1-5; D is unclear. This CDR3 region has 11 residues. Trimming pared 4 bases from V and 5 bases from J, leaving 6 bases between. Looked up from germline, CDR1 is DFQATT and CDR2 is SNEGSKA (reference sequence). CDR3 amino acids: CSAKSDQPQHF. The CDR3 DNA reads as TGCAGTGCTAAGTCAGATCAGCCCCAGCATTTT.

The chain links TRBV6-1 to TRBJ2-5; D is possibly TRBD1 (5 bases). This CDR3 spans 14 amino acids. Germline CDR1 reads MNHNS; CDR2 reads SASEGT. Between the trimmed V and J ends, which lost 5 bases and 1 base, there was a span of 11 bases. The CDR3 sequence: CASSPRTPQETQYF. The CDR3 coding sequence is TGTGCCAGCAGTCCTCGGACACCCCAAGAGACCCAGTACTTC.

This rearrangement joins TRBV28 to TRBJ2-3; TRBD2 matches at 7 bases. Germline V lookup: CDR1 MDHEN, CDR2 SYDVKM. The CDR3 is 16 residues long. Losses at the gene ends were 6 bases for V and 4 bases for J; bases not matched to a gene: 13. In DNA, the CDR3 is TGTGCCAGCAGCTTAGGCGGGAGAGGGTACGCAGATACGCAGTATTTT. As protein: CASSLGGRGYADTQYF.

V usage is TRBV5-8 and J usage is TRBJ2-6; D not resolved. The CDR3 totals 14 residues. The germline V gene encodes CDR1 SGHTS and CDR2 YDEGEE. Trimming left V 2 bases short and J 4 bases short, with 7 bases between. DNA of the CDR3: TGTGCCAGCAGCTTTCAGTTCGGGGCCAACGTCCTGACTTTC. Translating gives CASSFQFGANVLTF.

In its sample, this clone was seen a few times. The chain uses TRBV6-6 and TRBJ2-7, with 7 bases identical to TRBD1. The germline gives CDR1 MNHNY, CDR2 SVGAGI (reference sequence). V gave up 6 bases and J gave up 7 bases; unmatched junction bases: 6. CDR3 length: 12 amino acids. CDR3 nucleotides: TGTGCCAGCAGCAAGGACAGGTGGGAGCAGTACTTC. Amino acids: CASSKDRWEQYF.

The chain joins TRBV5-1 to TRBJ1-1; D uncertain. The CDR3 has 15 amino acids. The germline CDR1 and CDR2 sequences are SGHRS and YFSETQ. Trimming shortened V by 0 bases and J by 1 base, and 10 bases separated the two germline ends. The CDR3 region has the DNA TGCGCCAGCAGCTTGGATGGGCCACCGAACACTGAAGCTTTCTTT. The encoded protein is CASSLDGPPNTEAFF.